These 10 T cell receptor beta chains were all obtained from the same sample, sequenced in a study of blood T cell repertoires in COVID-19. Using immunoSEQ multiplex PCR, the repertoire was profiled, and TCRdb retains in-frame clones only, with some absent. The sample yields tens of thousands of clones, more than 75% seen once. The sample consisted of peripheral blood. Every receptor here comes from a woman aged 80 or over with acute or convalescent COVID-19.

The CDR3 DNA is TGTGCCAGCTCACCCGACTTGAACACTGAAGCTTTCTTT. Translated: CASSPDLNTEAFF. This sequence joins TRBV18 and TRBJ1-1; D uncertain. Germline V gene data show CDR1 as KGHSH and CDR2 as LQKENI. This CDR3 comprises 13 residues. Between the trimmed V and J ends, which lost 3 bases and 0 bases, there was a span of 5 bases.

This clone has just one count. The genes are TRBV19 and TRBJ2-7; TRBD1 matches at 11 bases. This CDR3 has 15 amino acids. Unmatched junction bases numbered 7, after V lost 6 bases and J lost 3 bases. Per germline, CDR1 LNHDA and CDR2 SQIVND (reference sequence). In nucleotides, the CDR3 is TGTGCCAGTAGGCGTGAGGGACAGGGGGGCTACGAGCAGTACTTC. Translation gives CASRREGQGGYEQYF.

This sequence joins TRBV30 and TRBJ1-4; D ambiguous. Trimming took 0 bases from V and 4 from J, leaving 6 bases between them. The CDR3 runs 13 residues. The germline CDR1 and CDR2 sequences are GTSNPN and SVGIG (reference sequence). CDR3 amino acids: CAWSVRHNEKLFF. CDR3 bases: TGTGCCTGGAGTGTACGACATAATGAAAAACTGTTTTTT.

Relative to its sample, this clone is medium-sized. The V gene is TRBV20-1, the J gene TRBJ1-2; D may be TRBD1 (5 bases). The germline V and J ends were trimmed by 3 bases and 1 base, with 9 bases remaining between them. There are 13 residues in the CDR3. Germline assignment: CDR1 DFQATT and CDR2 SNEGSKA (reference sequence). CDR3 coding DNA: TGCAGTGCTAGTAGAAGGGGTAACTATGGCTACACCTTC. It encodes CSASRRGNYGYTF.

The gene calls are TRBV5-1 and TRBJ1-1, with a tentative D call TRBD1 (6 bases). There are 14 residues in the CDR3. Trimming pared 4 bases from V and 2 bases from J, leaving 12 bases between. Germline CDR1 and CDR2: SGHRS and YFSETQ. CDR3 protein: CASSQQQGNTEAFF. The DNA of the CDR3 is TGCGCCAGCAGCCAACAACAGGGCAACACTGAAGCTTTCTTT.

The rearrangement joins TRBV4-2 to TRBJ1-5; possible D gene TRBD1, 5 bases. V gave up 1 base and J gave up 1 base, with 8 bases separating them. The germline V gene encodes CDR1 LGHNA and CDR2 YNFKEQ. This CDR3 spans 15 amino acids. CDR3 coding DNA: TGTGCCAGCAGCCAAGCCAGGGAAAGCAATCAGCCCCAGCATTTT. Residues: CASSQARESNQPQHF.

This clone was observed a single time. CDR3 protein: CASRDPDSLAKNIQYF. The CDR3 nucleotides read TGTGCCAGCAGAGACCCGGACAGCCTAGCCAAAAACATTCAGTACTTC. The chain has TRBV28 and TRBJ2-4; a possible D gene is TRBD1 (6 bases). CDR3 length: 16 amino acids. V dropped 6 bases and J dropped 0 bases, with 15 bases sitting between them. The germline V gene has CDR1 MDHEN and CDR2 SYDVKM.

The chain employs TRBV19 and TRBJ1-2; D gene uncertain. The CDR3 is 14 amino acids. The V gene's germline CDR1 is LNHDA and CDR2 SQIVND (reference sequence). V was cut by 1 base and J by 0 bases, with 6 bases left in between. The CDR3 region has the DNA TGTGCCAGTAGTATAGCATCAGCTAACTATGGCTACACCTTC. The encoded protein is CASSIASANYGYTF. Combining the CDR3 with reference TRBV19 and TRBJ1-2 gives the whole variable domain DGGITQSPKYLFRKEGQNVTLSCEQNLNHDAMYWYRQDPGQGLRLIYYSQIVNDFQKGDIAEGYSVSREKKESFPLTVTSAQKNPTAFYLCASSIASANYGYTFGSGTRLTVV.

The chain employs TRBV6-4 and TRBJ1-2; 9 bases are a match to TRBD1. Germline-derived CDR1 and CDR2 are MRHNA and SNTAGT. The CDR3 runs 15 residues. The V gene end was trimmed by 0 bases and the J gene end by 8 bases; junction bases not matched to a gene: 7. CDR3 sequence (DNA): TGTGCCAGCAGTGACTCCGGGACAGGGCGGCGAGGCTACACCTTC. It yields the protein CASSDSGTGRRGYTF.

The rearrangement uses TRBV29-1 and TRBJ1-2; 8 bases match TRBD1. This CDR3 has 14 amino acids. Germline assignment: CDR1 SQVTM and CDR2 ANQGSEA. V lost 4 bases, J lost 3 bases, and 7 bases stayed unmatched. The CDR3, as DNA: TGCAGCGTTGCAAGTACAGGGGGTGACTATGGCTACACCTTC. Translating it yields CSVASTGGDYGYTF.